These 22 T cell receptor beta chains were all obtained from the same sample, sequenced in a study of shared clonotypes between healthy human individuals. Sequencing was performed with immunoSEQ multiplex PCR; in TCRdb, only in-frame clones are kept and a portion is missing. This table has some 2,400,000 clones, around 95% appearing once. The sample comprised naive CD4+ T cells sorted from blood. Described subset: CD45RA+ positively selected. All receptors derive from a man aged 18 to 35 in good health.

The V call is TRBV5-1, the J call TRBJ2-3; 13 bases align to TRBD2. This CDR3 has 16 amino acids. Looked up from germline, CDR1 is SGHRS and CDR2 is YFSETQ. V lost 4 bases to trimming and J lost 6 bases; unmatched junction nucleotides: 8. The CDR3 sequence: CASSSRTSGGGDTQYF. The CDR3 bases are TGCGCCAGCAGCAGCCGGACTAGCGGGGGTGGGGATACGCAGTATTTT. The full variable domain, completed using reference TRBV5-1 and TRBJ2-3, is KAGVTQTPRYLIKTRGQQVTLSCSPISGHRSVSWYQQTPGQGLQFLFEYFSETQRNKGNFPGRFSGRQFSNSRSEMNVSTLELGDSALYLCASSSRTSGGGDTQYFGPGTRLTVL.

The rearrangement joins TRBV11-2 to TRBJ1-1, with TRBD1 as a possible D gene (6 bases). Trimming took 1 base from V and 5 from J, leaving 14 bases between them. Germline-derived CDR1 and CDR2 are SGHAT and FQNNGV. The CDR3 runs 15 residues. This chain's CDR3 is CASSLVSGVGTEAFF. The CDR3 region has the DNA TGTGCCAGCAGCTTAGTCTCAGGGGTAGGAACTGAAGCTTTCTTT.

V gene TRBV2 combines with J gene TRBJ2-3; 7 bases are shared with TRBD1. The CDR3 extends over 15 amino acids. Germline loops: CDR1 SNHLY, CDR2 FYNNEI. V was pared by 5 bases and J by 2 bases, with 7 bases of the junction left unmatched. In nucleotides, the CDR3 is TGTGCCAGCAGTTCGGGACAGAAACCCACAGATACGCAGTATTTT. It translates to CASSSGQKPTDTQYF.

This chain joins TRBV5-1 and TRBJ2-5; 7 nucleotides align to TRBD1. With 2 bases clipped from V and 6 bases from J, the junction kept 10 bases outside the gene matches. The CDR3 is 15 amino acids. Germline lookup yields CDR1 SGHRS and CDR2 YFSETQ. CDR3 sequence reads: CASSLTDRDLQTQYF. The CDR3 region has the DNA TGCGCCAGCAGCTTAACCGACAGGGATCTGCAGACCCAGTACTTC.

Comments on this clone: Other DNA sequences in this sample translate to the same CDR3. The chain is built from TRBV2 and TRBJ2-5, with 8 bases lining up with TRBD1. The length of the CDR3 is 13 residues. CDR1 and CDR2 from the germline V gene are SNHLY and FYNNEI. Trimming cost V 7 bases and J 2 bases; bases outside gene matches: 3. The DNA for the CDR3 is TGTGCCAGCAAAAGGACAGGGCAAGAGACCCAGTACTTC. This codes for CASKRTGQETQYF.

This chain joins TRBV7-2 and TRBJ2-5, with 15 bases matching TRBD2. CDR1 and CDR2 (germline): SGHTA, FQGNSA. V lost 5 bases to trimming and J lost 4 bases; unmatched junction nucleotides: 5. The CDR3 has 16 residues. The CDR3 DNA follows: TGTGCCAGCAGCGAGGGACTAGCGGGAGGAAGAGAGACCCAGTACTTC. It specifies CASSEGLAGGRETQYF.

In regard to this clone: Other DNA variants within this sample encode the same CDR3. V gene TRBV28 combines with J gene TRBJ2-7, with D maybe TRBD2 (7 bases). CDR1 is MDHEN and CDR2 is SYDVKM in the germline V gene. The CDR3 consists of 15 residues. V was shortened by 5 bases and J by 2 bases, with 16 bases between the two germline ends. The CDR3 here is CASSPPGRGAYEQYF. Here the CDR3 DNA reads TGTGCCAGCAGTCCCCCTGGGAGGGGGGCCTACGAGCAGTACTTC.

This chain uses TRBV7-9 with TRBJ1-6; the D is unclear. The CDR3 consists of 14 residues. Trimming pared 5 bases from V and 4 bases from J, leaving 9 bases between. The germline V gene has CDR1 SEHNR and CDR2 FQNEAQ (reference sequence). The CDR3 DNA reads TGTGCCAGCAGCCCTGTTGGGTATAATTCACCCCTCCACTTT. This translates into CASSPVGYNSPLHF.

Concerning this clone itself: Additional DNA sequences in this sample encode the identical CDR3. This chain connects TRBV9 to TRBJ2-1, with 8 bases aligning to TRBD2. The V segment lost 0 bases and the J segment 4 bases; nucleotides outside the gene matches: 3. Germline CDR1 reads SGDLS; CDR2 reads YYNGEE. The CDR3 sequence is 15 residues long. CDR3 region: CASSVVSGGYNEQFF. DNA of the CDR3: TGTGCCAGCAGCGTAGTATCGGGGGGGTACAATGAGCAGTTCTTC.

The chain is built from TRBV14 and TRBJ1-4; perhaps TRBD1 as D (5 bases). Germline CDR1 and CDR2: SGHDN and FVKESK. The CDR3 spans 15 residues. The V gene lost 1 base and the J gene lost 5 bases, with 11 bases spanning the gap. The DNA of the CDR3 is TGTGCCAGCAGCCAAGGAGCGGGGGGAAATGAAAAACTGTTTTTT. Translation: CASSQGAGGNEKLFF.

The chain recombines TRBV2 with TRBJ2-3; unclear D gene. CDR1 SNHLY and CDR2 FYNNEI come from the germline V gene. V lost 4 bases and J lost 3, with 14 bases in between. The CDR3 has 15 amino acids. CDR3 region: CASSVQGTATDTQYF. The CDR3 nucleotides are TGTGCCAGCAGTGTGCAAGGTACTGCTACAGATACGCAGTATTTT.

The chain links TRBV5-4 to TRBJ1-2; TRBD1 aligns across 9 bases. CDR1 is SGHNT, CDR2 YYREEE, per germline (reference sequence). The CDR3 runs to 15 residues. The junction had 10 bases not matched to a gene; V was cut back by 3 bases and J by 7 bases. The CDR3, as DNA: TGTGCCAGCAGCTCTCCGGGACAGGGCACTCTTGGCTACACCTTC. The encoded protein is CASSSPGQGTLGYTF.

This clone was detected only once. DNA for the CDR3: TGCGCCAGCAGCTTCGGATCAGGGCGGATTTCCACAGATACGCAGTATTTT. This codes for CASSFGSGRISTDTQYF. The rearrangement uses TRBV5-1 and TRBJ2-3; tentative D call: TRBD1 (5 bases). V lost 2 bases and J 2 bases, leaving 18 bases between the germline ends. The length of the CDR3 is 17 residues. Germline V gene sequence: CDR1 SGHRS, CDR2 YFSETQ.

The chain couples TRBV2 to TRBJ1-4; no clear D. The CDR3 is 13 residues long. The V and J ends lost 4 bases and 7 bases respectively, with 10 bases between them. Per the germline V gene, CDR1 is SNHLY and CDR2 is FYNNEI. CDR3 residues: CASSGRETEKLFF. The CDR3, as DNA: TGTGCCAGCAGTGGCCGGGAAACTGAAAAACTGTTTTTT.

The genes are TRBV5-5 and TRBJ2-7, with 9 bases lining up with TRBD1. CDR1 SGHKS and CDR2 YYEKEE come from the germline V gene (reference sequence). The CDR3 spans 15 residues. The trim removed 2 bases at V and 0 bases at J, leaving 3 bases unmatched. The CDR3 sequence: CASSFGQGPSYEQYF. CDR3 nucleotides: TGTGCCAGCAGCTTTGGACAGGGGCCCTCCTACGAGCAGTACTTC.

The chain couples TRBV10-3 to TRBJ2-1; 12 bases are a match to TRBD1. The germline CDR1 and CDR2 sequences are ENHRY and SYGVKD. The CDR3 is 16 residues long. V lost 10 bases and J lost 0; bases outside the gene matches: 7. The CDR3 region has the DNA TGTGCCACCTCCGGGACAGGGGGCAGCTCCTACAATGAGCAGTTCTTC. This sequence encodes CATSGTGGSSYNEQFF.

The chain recombines TRBV5-4 with TRBJ2-3; D unclear. Germline values: CDR1 SGHNT, CDR2 YYREEE (reference sequence). The CDR3 has 13 residues. The V end was cut by 0 bases, the J end by 2 bases, with 4 bases between. CDR3 loop: CASSLEHTDTQYF. The CDR3 DNA follows: TGTGCCAGCAGCTTGGAGCACACAGATACGCAGTATTTT.

This chain joins TRBV5-6 and TRBJ2-7; D perhaps matches TRBD1 (5 bases). Germline loops: CDR1 SGHDT, CDR2 YYEEEE. V was trimmed by 4 bases and J by 6 bases, leaving 17 bases between them. The CDR3 sequence is 14 residues long. This CDR3 is CASSTLGQGSEQYF. The DNA of the CDR3 is TGTGCCAGCAGCACCCTGGGCCAGGGCAGCGAGCAGTACTTC. The variable domain in full, completed from reference TRBV5-6 and TRBJ2-7, reads DAGVTQSPTHLIKTRGQQVTLRCSPKSGHDTVSWYQQALGQGPQFIFQYYEEEERQRGNFPDRFSGHQFPNYSSELNVNALLLGDSALYLCASSTLGQGSEQYFGPGTRLTVT.

As to this clone: Other DNA sequences of this sample code for an identical CDR3. The CDR3: CAWSRLEAFF. CDR3 bases: TGTGCCTGGAGCCGCCTAGAAGCTTTCTTT. This chain links TRBV30 with TRBJ1-1, with no clear D. Per the germline V gene, CDR1 is GTSNPN and CDR2 is SVGIG (reference sequence). The CDR3 runs to 10 residues. V was shortened by 3 bases and J by 8 bases, with 7 bases between the two germline ends.

DNA of the CDR3: TGTGCCAGCAGCAAAGCCCCACCTGACAGGGGAATATACGAGCAGTACTTC. Translating it yields CASSKAPPDRGIYEQYF. The rearrangement links TRBV21-1 to TRBJ2-7; the tabulated D call, TRBD1, remains unverified against the DNA. TRBV21-1 is a recognized pseudogene. This CDR3 contains 17 residues.

The gene calls are TRBV6-5 and TRBJ1-6, with unresolved D. Trimming cost V 2 bases and J 9 bases, with 11 bases left between them. CDR1 and CDR2 (germline): MNHEY, SVGAGI. There are 14 residues in the CDR3. The CDR3 nucleotides read TGTGCCAGCAGTTACCGTGGGGTTGGTTCACCCCTCCACTTT. Encoded protein: CASSYRGVGSPLHF.

V is TRBV2 and J is TRBJ2-5; TRBD1 aligns across 7 bases. V trimming: 11 bases; J trimming: 4 bases; junction bases outside the gene matches: 7. CDR1 is SNHLY, CDR2 FYNNEI, per germline. The CDR3 totals 12 residues. The CDR3: CAAQGLGETQYF. CDR3 DNA: TGTGCCGCACAGGGGTTGGGAGAGACCCAGTACTTC.